The following is a T cell receptor (beta chain) sequence with its context. Antigen unknown. The data stem from a study of OX40 agonist ivuxolimab in advanced cancers. This CDR3 region has 17 residues. The ends were cut back, 4 bases at V and 5 bases at J, with 23 bases in the middle. Germline CDR1 MDHEN, CDR2 SYDVKM. Study-level points and caveats: Certain nonresponders additionally had low normalized T-cell clonal expansion.

Profiling relied on immunoSEQ multiplex PCR, and the TCRdb table lists in-frame clones only, not all of them. Counted here are more than 80,000 clones, 85% to 90% occurring once; the ten biggest clones make up around 2%. The sequence came from an adult with an advanced solid tumor such as melanoma, head and neck, liver or kidney cancer. Material: CD4+ or CD8+ T cells sorted from blood, obtained in a trial of the OX40 agonist ivuxolimab. The chain combines TRBV28 with TRBJ1-2; possibly TRBD1 for D (6 bases). Here the CDR3 reads CASSSVSGQREVYGYTF. Here the CDR3 DNA reads TGTGCCAGCAGTTCCGTAAGCGGACAGAGAGAGGTTTATGGCTACACCTTC.